The 25 T cell receptor beta chains listed next were all sequenced from one sample in a study of cytomegalovirus exposure and HLA in healthy donors. With 60 Vbeta and 13 Jbeta primers, the PCR was carried out. Clones were sequenced by immunoSEQ multiplex PCR, and TCRdb holds only the in-frame ones, with some missing. The data contain roughly 71,000 clones, 74% of them singletons. Sequencing was performed on PBMCs. These receptors all come from a human donor in good health.

The chain recombines TRBV9 with TRBJ1-1, with D possibly TRBD1 on 5 matching bases. Germline CDR1 and CDR2: SGDLS and YYNGEE. V was shortened by 4 bases and J by 7 bases, with 20 bases between the two germline ends. The CDR3 has 15 residues. CDR3 residues: CASSTRWGDAYEAFF. CDR3 in DNA: TGTGCCAGCAGCACACGATGGGGGGACGCCTATGAAGCTTTCTTT.

V and J are TRBV30 and TRBJ2-3; 11 bases match TRBD2. From germline, CDR1 is GTSNPN and CDR2 SVGIG (reference sequence). V shed 3 bases, J shed 3 bases, and the junction held 8 bases outside the gene matches. The CDR3 length is 16 residues. In DNA form, the CDR3 reads TGTGCCTGGAGCCCGAGACTAGCGGGGCGAACAGATACGCAGTATTTT. This sequence encodes CAWSPRLAGRTDTQYF.

The chain combines TRBV7-2 with TRBJ2-5; perhaps TRBD2 as D (7 bases). This CDR3 spans 15 amino acids. Germline V gives CDR1 SGHTA, CDR2 FQGNSA. Trimming cost V 1 base and J 7 bases, with 16 bases left between them. DNA of the CDR3: TGTGCCAGCAGCTTAGGGGGTATAGGGGGGGGGACCCAGTACTTC. Protein: CASSLGGIGGGTQYF.

J is TRBJ2-1 and V is TRBV6-1; D gene uncertain. V was trimmed by 8 bases and J by 2 bases, leaving 7 bases between them. The V gene's germline CDR1 is MNHNS and CDR2 SASEGT. This CDR3 region has 12 residues. CDR3 in DNA: TGTGCCAGCGGGCTGCCCTACAATGAGCAGTTCTTC. This gives the protein CASGLPYNEQFF.

This rearrangement joins TRBV15 to TRBJ1-4, with 7 bases identical to TRBD1. The germline gives CDR1 LNHNV, CDR2 YYDKDF (reference sequence). The CDR3 loop spans 16 amino acids. V shed 5 bases and J 0 bases; nucleotides not matched to a gene: 6. The CDR3 DNA is TGTGCCACCAGCTGGGGGACAGCAACAACTAATGAAAAACTGTTTTTT. It translates to CATSWGTATTNEKLFF.

The chain links TRBV6-1 to TRBJ2-2, with a weak D call TRBD2 (6 bases). Trimming left V 2 bases short and J 4 bases short, with 20 bases between. The CDR3 sequence is 18 residues long. From germline, CDR1 is MNHNS and CDR2 SASEGT. CDR3 DNA: TGTGCCAGCAGTGAAAGACGAGGAGGGACCGGGGGCACCGGGGAGCTGTTTTTT. Its translation is CASSERRGGTGGTGELFF.

The rearrangement links TRBV19 to TRBJ1-1, with no clear D. CDR1 and CDR2 (germline): LNHDA, SQIVND (reference sequence). The CDR3 loop spans 17 amino acids. V lost 7 bases to trimming and J lost 5 bases, with 26 bases between them. CDR3 nucleotides: TGTGCCAGTACCACCATAACACTGGCTACTAAAAAGACTGAAGCTTTCTTT. Translating gives CASTTITLATKKTEAFF.

The rearrangement joins TRBV10-3 to TRBJ2-2; weak D call: TRBD2 (6 bases). Germline V gene data show CDR1 as ENHRY and CDR2 as SYGVKD. Trimming took off 2 bases at V and 2 bases at J, with 12 bases between the two ends. This CDR3 is 16 amino acids long. The CDR3 here is CAISEPGSPNTGELFF. The CDR3 DNA follows: TGTGCCATCAGTGAGCCCGGGAGTCCCAACACCGGGGAGCTGTTTTTT.

This clone has only a few counts. The chain links TRBV7-9 to TRBJ2-1; 7 bases match TRBD2. The junction had 13 bases not matched to a gene; V was cut back by 5 bases and J by 6 bases. CDR3 length: 16 residues. Germline CDR1 and CDR2: SEHNR and FQNEAQ (reference sequence). The CDR3 spells CASSTSLAGDPNEQFF. Written as DNA, the CDR3 is TGTGCCAGCAGCACATCATTGGCGGGAGACCCCAATGAGCAGTTCTTC.

The rearrangement links TRBV9 to TRBJ2-3; 7 nucleotides match TRBD1. The germline V gene encodes CDR1 SGDLS and CDR2 YYNGEE. This CDR3 spans 16 amino acids. V shed 0 bases and J 2 bases; nucleotides not matched to a gene: 6. As DNA, the CDR3 is TGTGCCAGCAGCGTAGTAGGGGGCAGGGCCACAGATACGCAGTATTTT. This encodes CASSVVGGRATDTQYF.

CDR3 nucleotide sequence: TGTGCCAGCAGCCAAAACTCTGGAAACACCATATATTTT. Amino acid sequence: CASSQNSGNTIYF. The chain recombines TRBV7-9 with TRBJ1-3; D uncertain. The CDR3 is 13 amino acids. CDR1 and CDR2 (germline): SEHNR, FQNEAQ (reference sequence). V was trimmed by 5 bases and J by 0 bases, leaving 5 bases between them.

The chain uses TRBV10-1 and TRBJ2-1, with D maybe TRBD2 (6 bases). This CDR3 contains 14 residues. Germline CDR1 WNHNN, CDR2 SYGVQD (reference sequence). Trimming removed 3 bases at V and 8 bases at J, with 14 bases between. The CDR3 DNA reads TGCGCCAGCAGTGATGGCGGGAATAAAGATGAGCAGTTCTTC. Its translation is CASSDGGNKDEQFF.

This clone has a single count. The chain joins TRBV29-1 to TRBJ2-7; possibly TRBD2 for D (7 bases). The germline CDR1 and CDR2 sequences are SQVTM and ANQGSEA. The CDR3 spans 11 residues. Trimming took 4 bases from V and 6 from J, leaving 10 bases between them. The CDR3 bases are TGCAGCGTTGGAGGGGGGGCCGAGCAGTACTTC. Its protein product is CSVGGGAEQYF.

The rearrangement links TRBV5-6 to TRBJ2-1, with TRBD2 matching over 8 bases. CDR3 length: 14 amino acids. Germline V gene sequence: CDR1 SGHDT, CDR2 YYEEEE. Trimming at V came to 4 bases and at J to 9 bases, leaving 9 bases not matched to a gene. DNA for the CDR3: TGTGCCAGCAGCCTATTTAGACGGGAGGGTGAGCAGTTCTTC. Translation: CASSLFRREGEQFF.

The chain employs TRBV5-1 and TRBJ2-1, with D hard to call. Per germline, CDR1 SGHRS and CDR2 YFSETQ. V lost 4 bases, J lost 9 bases, and 14 bases lay in between. CDR3 length equals 13 residues. The CDR3 bases are TGCGCCAGCAGCCCAACAGTTGTTGGTGAGCAGTTCTTC. Its translation is CASSPTVVGEQFF.

The V call is TRBV30, the J call TRBJ2-1, with TRBD1 identical over 7 bases. The CDR3 has 14 amino acids. CDR1 is GTSNPN, CDR2 SVGIG, per germline (reference sequence). J was trimmed by 3 bases and V by 3 bases; bases with no gene match: 5. The CDR3 is CAWSPGTDYNEQFF. In nucleotides, the CDR3 is TGTGCCTGGAGCCCCGGGACAGACTACAATGAGCAGTTCTTC.

This clone is a singleton in its sample. J is TRBJ1-2 and V is TRBV30; a possible D gene is TRBD1 (5 bases). Trimming removed 0 bases at V and 6 bases at J, with 11 bases between. CDR3 length: 13 amino acids. CDR1 GTSNPN and CDR2 SVGIG come from the germline V gene (reference sequence). The CDR3 sequence is CAWSVLTGDGYTF. DNA of the CDR3: TGTGCCTGGAGTGTACTCACGGGGGATGGCTACACCTTC.

The chain links TRBV9 to TRBJ1-6, with D perhaps TRBD1 (5 bases). V lost 4 bases, J lost 7 bases, and 15 bases lay in between. The length of the CDR3 is 15 residues. CDR1 SGDLS and CDR2 YYNGEE come from the germline V gene. The CDR3 sequence is CASSRDRLGNSPLHF. In DNA form, the CDR3 reads TGTGCCAGCAGCCGGGACCGACTAGGGAATTCACCCCTCCACTTT.

This clone turned up a few times. The chain carries TRBV30 and TRBJ1-3, with D tentatively TRBD1 (5 bases). The germline V gene has CDR1 GTSNPN and CDR2 SVGIG (reference sequence). Trimming stripped 4 bases from V and 7 bases from J, with 17 bases between. The CDR3 sequence is 14 residues long. The CDR3 loop is CAWNPPGVRNTIYF. The CDR3 nucleotides read TGTGCCTGGAACCCGCCGGGGGTAAGGAACACCATATATTTT.

The chain joins TRBV6-6 to TRBJ2-2; 9 bases are a match to TRBD1. The CDR3 extends over 16 amino acids. Germline CDR1 reads MNHNY; CDR2 reads SVGAGI (reference sequence). The V segment lost 2 bases and the J segment 4 bases; nucleotides outside the gene matches: 5. This CDR3 is CASSYGTGYGTGELFF. CDR3 DNA: TGTGCCAGCAGTTACGGGACAGGGTACGGCACCGGGGAGCTGTTTTTT.

The genes are TRBV28 and TRBJ2-7, with D perhaps matching TRBD1 (5 bases). Germline V CDR1 and CDR2: MDHEN, SYDVKM. CDR3 length equals 12 residues. V was cut by 10 bases and J by 6 bases, with 16 bases left in between. This CDR3 reads CATQGTVAEQYF. The CDR3 bases are TGTGCCACTCAGGGTACTGTTGCCGAGCAGTACTTC.

The chain links TRBV7-8 to TRBJ1-5; 10 bases line up with TRBD1. The length of the CDR3 is 19 residues. Trimming cost V 1 base and J 2 bases; bases outside gene matches: 11. CDR1 and CDR2 from the germline V gene are SGHVS and FQNEAQ. CDR3 DNA: TGTGCCAGCAGCTTAGGAACGGGACAGGGGTCAGGGCGCAATCAGCCCCAGCATTTT. As protein: CASSLGTGQGSGRNQPQHF.

This chain joins TRBV2 and TRBJ2-4; possible D gene TRBD1, 7 bases. The CDR3 is made up of 14 amino acids. The germline CDR1 and CDR2 sequences are SNHLY and FYNNEI. Trimming stripped 7 bases from V and 9 bases from J, with 19 bases between. In DNA, the CDR3 is TGTGCCAGCAACTCGGGACAGCTGGGGGGCATTCAGTACTTC. It translates to CASNSGQLGGIQYF.

The rearrangement links TRBV11-2 to TRBJ2-7; 15 bases align to TRBD2. The CDR3 has 17 amino acids. Germline CDR1 and CDR2: SGHAT and FQNNGV. The ends lost 6 bases at V and 2 bases at J; junction bases unmatched: 8. The CDR3 loop is CASRSGTSGRYAYEQYF. For the CDR3, the DNA is TGTGCCAGCAGATCCGGGACTAGCGGGAGGTATGCCTACGAGCAGTACTTC. The whole variable domain, filled in from reference TRBV11-2 and TRBJ2-7, reads EAGVAQSPRYKIIEKRQSVAFWCNPISGHATLYWYQQILGQGPKLLIQFQNNGVVDDSQLPKDRFSAERLKGVDSTLKIQPAKLEDSAVYLCASRSGTSGRYAYEQYFGPGTRLTVT.

This chain links TRBV6-6 with TRBJ1-2, with 7 positions matching TRBD1. Per germline, CDR1 MNHNY and CDR2 SVGAGI (reference sequence). V lost 7 bases and J lost 5; bases outside the gene matches: 13. The CDR3 has 15 amino acids. The CDR3 DNA reads as TGTGCCAGCATCTCGGACCGGGACAGCAAATATGGCTACACCTTC. Protein product: CASISDRDSKYGYTF.